This T cell receptor beta chain was profiled in a study of cytomegalovirus exposure and HLA in healthy donors. Study findings and constraints: A classifier reportedly called cytomegalovirus status with high sensitivity and specificity.

This clone has just one count. Its antigen remains unidentified. The donors were members of the roughly 120-subject validation cohort (separate from the 666-subject first cohort). Germline CDR1 SGHTS, CDR2 YDEGEE. The CDR3 spans 16 residues. V was clipped by 0 bases and J by 3 bases, with 12 bases between them. Profiling relied on immunoSEQ multiplex PCR, and the TCRdb table lists in-frame clones only, not all of them. This sample has about 130,000 clones; roughly 87% occur once, and the top ten carry around 1.2%. The rearrangement uses TRBV5-8 and TRBJ2-2; tentatively, D is TRBD1 (5 bases). The TCR originated in a young woman in good health and CMV-seronegative. Sequenced: PBMCs. CDR3 DNA: TGTGCCAGCAGCTTGGAAAGGGGCAGCGACACCGGGGAGCTGTTTTTT. As protein: CASSLERGSDTGELFF. Complete variable domain (other parts from reference TRBV5-8 and TRBJ2-2): EAGVTQSPTHLIKTRGQQATLRCSPISGHTSVYWYQQALGLGLQFLLWYDEGEERNRGNFPPRFSGRQFPNYSSELNVNALELEDSALYLCASSLERGSDTGELFFGEGSRLTVL.